This T cell receptor beta chain was profiled in a study of shared clonotypes between healthy human individuals. Regarding the study as a whole: Measured sharing among donors was expected to vary with sequencing depth.

Repertoires were generated with immunoSEQ multiplex PCR, while TCRdb's copy carries only in-frame clones and drops some. The sample has about 2.3 million clones; 85% to 95% are singletons. Germline trimming cut 4 bases from V and 2 bases from J; bases unmatched to any gene: 4. CDR1 and CDR2 from the germline V gene are SNHLY and FYNNEI. The CDR3 spans 15 residues. A note on this clone: Its target is not known.

The gene calls are TRBV2 and TRBJ1-4; 7 nucleotides align to TRBD1. The source material was naive CD4+ T cells from PBMCs. Regarding subset: CD45RA+ positively selected. This sequence originates from a man younger than 30 in good health. Some clones in this sample may be carry-over from other donors' samples. The CDR3 reads CASSGPGGTNEKLFF. Written as DNA, the CDR3 is TGTGCCAGCAGTGGCCCAGGGGGTACTAATGAAAAACTGTTTTTT.